The TCR beta chain described here comes from a study of T cell responses to AZD1222 COVID-19 vaccine. Across the study: Pooled together were second doses at about 4 or about 12 weeks. Study results and caveats: Without day 14 samples, only post-peak T cell repertoires were studied. Targets within unmutated variant regions were reportedly found for nearly half of spike-specific TCRs. Two doses of AZD1222 preceded a rise in Spike-specific TCR breadth and depth.

A remark on this clone: Its target is unknown. This CDR3 is also generated by other DNA sequences in the sample.

The CDR3 is 11 amino acids. Trimming shortened V by 5 bases and J by 2 bases, and 4 bases separated the two germline ends. Germline values: CDR1 SGHDT, CDR2 YYEEEE. TCRdb's copy holds only in-frame clones and misses some; the assay was immunoSEQ multiplex PCR. Among 110,000 to 150,000 clones listed, about 92% were seen once. The chain recombines TRBV5-6 with TRBJ1-1, with D hard to call. This specimen was peripheral blood, taken on day 0 of AZD1222 vaccination. The sequence was collected from an adult in good health. This CDR3 reads CASSRNTEAFF. The CDR3 region has the DNA TGTGCCAGCAGTCGAAACACTGAAGCTTTCTTT. The full variable domain, its missing parts supplied by reference TRBV5-6 and TRBJ1-1, is DAGVTQSPTHLIKTRGQQVTLRCSPKSGHDTVSWYQQALGQGPQFIFQYYEEEERQRGNFPDRFSGHQFPNYSSELNVNALLLGDSALYLCASSRNTEAFFGQGTRLTVV.